A selection of T cell receptor beta chains follows, all from one sample in a study of T-cell memory formation after mild COVID-19. TCRdb recomputed calls from the 5' RACE reads with MiXCR, one row per CDR3 protein. This table holds about 130,000 distinct CDR3 sequences, 15% to 20% found once. The sequenced sample consisted of PBMCs or a T cell subset sorted from them (not recorded which). The receptor source for this set is a man between 18 and 35 years old who had mild COVID-19 (a few samples of this study predate the infection). Cell type and time point are not known. The CDR3 runs from the conserved cysteine through the conserved F or W. D genes are given only for firm matches. Some rows mark clone size as missing; the rest say once, few, many or name a class of expanded clone.

D gene: NA; clone size: NA; J gene: TRBJ1-5; V gene: TRBV20-1; CDR3 protein: CSAREINQPQHF; CDR3 DNA: TGCAGTGCTAGAGAAATCAATCAGCCCCAGCATTTT
D gene: NA; clone size: few; J gene: TRBJ2-5; V gene: TRBV20-1; CDR3 protein: CSARPQPGAQYF; CDR3 DNA: TGCAGTGCTAGACCGCAGCCGGGGGCCCAGTACTTC
D gene: TRBD2; clone size: NA; J gene: TRBJ2-1; V gene: TRBV24-1; CDR3 protein: CATSDPTSGDYNEQFF; CDR3 DNA: TGTGCCACCAGTGACCCCACTAGCGGAGACTACAATGAGCAGTTCTTC
D gene: NA; clone size: NA; J gene: TRBJ2-5; V gene: TRBV7-3; CDR3 protein: CASSAQGFSETQYF; CDR3 DNA: TGTGCCAGCAGCGCGCAGGGATTTTCAGAGACCCAGTACTTC
D gene: NA; clone size: NA; J gene: TRBJ1-2; V gene: TRBV3-1; CDR3 protein: CASSHTDPYGYTF; CDR3 DNA: TGTGCCAGCAGCCACACAGACCCCTATGGCTACACCTTC
D gene: TRBD1; clone size: NA; J gene: TRBJ1-1; V gene: TRBV24-1; CDR3 protein: CATSESGTGGTEAFF; CDR3 DNA: TGTGCCACCAGTGAATCCGGGACAGGGGGAACTGAAGCTTTCTTT
D gene: NA; clone size: few; J gene: TRBJ2-2; V gene: TRBV4-2; CDR3 protein: CASSQDPRRNTGELFF; CDR3 DNA: TGTGCCAGCAGCCAAGATCCTCGGCGGAACACCGGGGAGCTGTTTTTT
D gene: NA; clone size: NA; J gene: TRBJ2-5; V gene: TRBV4-1; CDR3 protein: CASSQDRFPGESGTQYF; CDR3 DNA: TGCGCCAGCAGCCAAGATCGCTTCCCAGGGGAAAGTGGGACCCAGTACTTC
D gene: NA; clone size: NA; J gene: TRBJ1-6; V gene: TRBV28; CDR3 protein: CASSLGHSPLHF; CDR3 DNA: TGTGCCAGCAGTTTGGGGCATTCACCCCTCCACTTT
D gene: NA; clone size: NA; J gene: TRBJ1-1; V gene: TRBV10-3; CDR3 protein: CAISEPGEGAFF; CDR3 DNA: TGTGCCATCAGTGAACCGGGGGAAGGAGCTTTCTTT
D gene: TRBD2; clone size: few; J gene: TRBJ2-3; V gene: TRBV4-3; CDR3 protein: CASSLGTSGSDTQYF; CDR3 DNA: TGCGCCAGCAGCCTAGGGACTAGCGGCTCGGATACGCAGTATTTT
D gene: NA; clone size: few; J gene: TRBJ2-2; V gene: TRBV29-1; CDR3 protein: CSGSLNTGELFF; CDR3 DNA: TGCAGCGGGTCATTAAACACCGGGGAGCTGTTTTTT
D gene: TRBD1; clone size: few; J gene: TRBJ2-1; V gene: TRBV18; CDR3 protein: CASSPGDRDYEQFF; CDR3 DNA: TGTGCCAGCTCACCTGGGGACAGGGACTATGAGCAGTTCTTC
D gene: TRBD1; clone size: few; J gene: TRBJ2-7; V gene: TRBV10-3; CDR3 protein: CAISATGEYEQYF; CDR3 DNA: TGTGCCATCAGTGCTACAGGGGAGTACGAGCAGTACTTC
D gene: NA; clone size: NA; J gene: TRBJ1-5; V gene: TRBV6-2/TRBV6-3; CDR3 protein: CASSYLDQPQHF; CDR3 DNA: TGTGCCAGCAGTTACCTAGATCAGCCCCAGCATTTT
D gene: TRBD2; clone size: NA; J gene: TRBJ2-3; V gene: TRBV20-1; CDR3 protein: CSAGRGGQYTQYF; CDR3 DNA: TGCAGCGCTGGGCGGGGGGGTCAATATACGCAGTATTTT
D gene: NA; clone size: few; J gene: TRBJ2-5; V gene: TRBV5-1; CDR3 protein: CASSLGIRGALETQYF; CDR3 DNA: TGCGCCAGCAGCTTGGGAATCAGGGGGGCCCTAGAGACCCAGTACTTC
D gene: NA; clone size: NA; J gene: TRBJ1-4; V gene: TRBV4-2; CDR3 protein: CASRPGTPGGNEKLFF; CDR3 DNA: TGTGCCAGCAGACCCGGAACTCCAGGCGGTAATGAAAAACTGTTTTTT
D gene: TRBD1; clone size: NA; J gene: TRBJ2-5; V gene: TRBV19; CDR3 protein: CASSISGGGETQYF; CDR3 DNA: TGTGCCAGTAGTATTTCAGGGGGCGGAGAGACCCAGTACTTC
D gene: NA; clone size: NA; J gene: TRBJ2-7; V gene: TRBV5-1; CDR3 protein: CASSFDGDEQYF; CDR3 DNA: TGCGCCAGCAGCTTCGACGGAGACGAGCAGTACTTC
D gene: TRBD2; clone size: few; J gene: TRBJ2-3; V gene: TRBV4-2; CDR3 protein: CASSQIPGGRTDTQYF; CDR3 DNA: TGTGCCAGCAGCCAAATCCCGGGGGGACGCACAGATACGCAGTATTTT
D gene: NA; clone size: few; J gene: TRBJ1-1; V gene: TRBV7-2; CDR3 protein: CASSPGVGAFF; CDR3 DNA: TGTGCCAGCAGTCCTGGGGTCGGAGCTTTCTTT
D gene: NA; clone size: NA; J gene: TRBJ2-5; V gene: TRBV7-2; CDR3 protein: CASSLAQGSGETQYF; CDR3 DNA: TGTGCCAGCAGCTTAGCACAGGGATCCGGAGAGACCCAGTACTTC
D gene: NA; clone size: NA; J gene: TRBJ2-3; V gene: TRBV5-1; CDR3 protein: CASSLATFGSTDTQYF; CDR3 DNA: TGCGCCAGCAGCTTGGCAACATTCGGGAGCACAGATACGCAGTATTTT
D gene: NA; clone size: NA; J gene: TRBJ2-7; V gene: TRBV25-1; CDR3 protein: CASSVRAKSSYEQYF; CDR3 DNA: TGTGCCAGCAGTGTTAGGGCCAAGAGCTCCTACGAGCAGTACTTC
D gene: TRBD1; clone size: few; J gene: TRBJ1-1; V gene: TRBV18; CDR3 protein: CASSPFGTGTNTEAFF; CDR3 DNA: TGTGCCAGCTCACCATTTGGGACAGGGACGAACACTGAAGCTTTCTTT
D gene: NA; clone size: few; J gene: TRBJ1-5; V gene: TRBV24-1; CDR3 protein: CATSDLQGFYSNQPQHF; CDR3 DNA: TGTGCCACCAGTGACCTACAGGGATTTTATAGCAATCAGCCCCAGCATTTT
D gene: NA; clone size: NA; J gene: TRBJ2-5; V gene: TRBV11-2; CDR3 protein: CASSFTTAQETQYF; CDR3 DNA: TGTGCCAGCAGCTTCACGACAGCTCAAGAGACCCAGTACTTC
D gene: TRBD1; clone size: NA; J gene: TRBJ2-5; V gene: TRBV5-5; CDR3 protein: CASSRRQGEETQYF; CDR3 DNA: TGTGCCAGCAGTAGAAGACAGGGAGAAGAGACCCAGTACTTC
D gene: NA; clone size: few; J gene: TRBJ2-1; V gene: TRBV5-5; CDR3 protein: CASSSTTSGAYNEQFF; CDR3 DNA: TGTGCCAGCAGTTCTACGACTAGTGGGGCCTACAATGAGCAGTTCTTC
D gene: NA; clone size: NA; J gene: TRBJ2-1; V gene: TRBV11-2; CDR3 protein: CASSSLHVPEQFF; CDR3 DNA: TGTGCCAGCAGCTCCCTCCACGTTCCTGAGCAGTTCTTC
D gene: NA; clone size: NA; J gene: TRBJ1-5; V gene: TRBV20-1; CDR3 protein: CSASSANQPQHF; CDR3 DNA: TGCAGTGCTAGCAGCGCCAATCAGCCCCAGCATTTT
D gene: NA; clone size: NA; J gene: TRBJ1-2; V gene: TRBV18; CDR3 protein: CASSLTSTVRPNYGYTF; CDR3 DNA: TGTGCCAGCTCGCTAACCTCGACAGTGCGCCCTAACTATGGCTACACCTTC
D gene: NA; clone size: NA; J gene: TRBJ2-7; V gene: TRBV5-4; CDR3 protein: CASSLERTSYEQYF; CDR3 DNA: TGTGCCAGCAGCTTGGAAAGGACTTCCTACGAGCAGTACTTC
D gene: NA; clone size: few; J gene: TRBJ1-5; V gene: TRBV20-1; CDR3 protein: CSAGGGAGFDQPQHF; CDR3 DNA: TGCAGTGCCGGAGGGGGTGCAGGGTTCGATCAGCCCCAGCATTTT
D gene: NA; clone size: NA; J gene: TRBJ2-5; V gene: TRBV3-1; CDR3 protein: CASNNNNGETQYF; CDR3 DNA: TGTGCCAGCAACAACAATAACGGGGAGACCCAGTACTTC
D gene: TRBD2; clone size: NA; J gene: TRBJ2-5; V gene: TRBV4-3; CDR3 protein: CASSRRLAGQETQYF; CDR3 DNA: TGCGCCAGCAGCCGCAGACTAGCGGGACAAGAGACCCAGTACTTC
D gene: NA; clone size: few; J gene: TRBJ2-3; V gene: TRBV24-1; CDR3 protein: CATSDLSQGDTQYF; CDR3 DNA: TGTGCCACCAGTGATCTAAGCCAAGGGGATACGCAGTATTTT
D gene: NA; clone size: NA; J gene: TRBJ2-1; V gene: TRBV7-2; CDR3 protein: CASNPGLVDNEQFF; CDR3 DNA: TGTGCCAGCAACCCAGGTTTGGTAGACAATGAGCAGTTCTTC
D gene: NA; clone size: many; J gene: TRBJ1-3; V gene: TRBV11-2; CDR3 protein: CASSKNRDALLYF; CDR3 DNA: TGTGCCAGCAGCAAAAACCGGGACGCACTCTTATATTTT
D gene: NA; clone size: NA; J gene: TRBJ2-5; V gene: TRBV10-2; CDR3 protein: CASSDSGGAETQYF; CDR3 DNA: TGCGCCAGCAGTGACTCAGGAGGGGCAGAGACCCAGTACTTC
D gene: NA; clone size: NA; J gene: TRBJ1-6; V gene: TRBV7-9; CDR3 protein: CASSSAGTAMLSLHF; CDR3 DNA: TGTGCCAGCAGCTCCGCCGGGACGGCCATGTTGTCCCTCCACTTT
D gene: NA; clone size: few; J gene: TRBJ1-5; V gene: TRBV12-3/TRBV12-4; CDR3 protein: CASSFGGSQPQHF; CDR3 DNA: TGTGCCAGCAGTTTCGGGGGGAGTCAGCCCCAGCATTTT
D gene: NA; clone size: NA; J gene: TRBJ2-3; V gene: TRBV12-3/TRBV12-4; CDR3 protein: CASSSFRTDTQYF; CDR3 DNA: TGTGCCAGCAGTTCCTTCCGCACAGATACGCAGTATTTT
D gene: NA; clone size: NA; J gene: TRBJ2-5; V gene: TRBV6-2/TRBV6-3; CDR3 protein: CASSYSSREETQYF; CDR3 DNA: TGTGCCAGCAGTTACTCTTCCAGGGAAGAGACCCAGTACTTC
D gene: TRBD2; clone size: NA; J gene: TRBJ2-7; V gene: TRBV7-2; CDR3 protein: CASSKFGTSGFEQYF; CDR3 DNA: TGTGCCAGCAGCAAGTTTGGGACTAGCGGTTTCGAGCAGTACTTC
D gene: NA; clone size: NA; J gene: TRBJ1-1; V gene: TRBV12-5; CDR3 protein: CASASGQSNTEAFF; CDR3 DNA: TGTGCTAGTGCCTCTGGACAGTCGAACACTGAAGCTTTCTTT
D gene: NA; clone size: many; J gene: TRBJ2-1; V gene: TRBV5-4; CDR3 protein: CASSWGNEQFF; CDR3 DNA: TGTGCCAGCAGCTGGGGTAATGAGCAGTTCTTC
D gene: NA; clone size: NA; J gene: TRBJ1-4; V gene: TRBV5-1; CDR3 protein: CASSLDSQGGKLFF; CDR3 DNA: TGCGCCAGCAGCCTGGACAGCCAGGGAGGAAAACTGTTTTTT
D gene: NA; clone size: NA; J gene: TRBJ2-7; V gene: TRBV10-3; CDR3 protein: CASAGLYEQYF; CDR3 DNA: TGTGCCTCAGCCGGACTCTACGAGCAGTACTTC
D gene: NA; clone size: many; J gene: TRBJ2-2; V gene: TRBV24-1; CDR3 protein: CATSDTRADTGELFF; CDR3 DNA: TGTGCCACCAGTGATACCCGGGCCGACACCGGGGAGCTGTTTTTT
D gene: NA; clone size: NA; J gene: TRBJ2-3; V gene: TRBV7-2; CDR3 protein: CASSFAGTSDTRYF; CDR3 DNA: TGTGCCAGCAGCTTCGCAGGGACCTCAGATACGCGGTATTTT
D gene: TRBD1; clone size: few; J gene: TRBJ2-7; V gene: TRBV10-2; CDR3 protein: CASRGQIVHEQYF; CDR3 DNA: TGCGCCAGCAGGGGACAGATTGTCCACGAGCAGTACTTC
D gene: NA; clone size: once; J gene: TRBJ2-3; V gene: TRBV7-9; CDR3 protein: CASSRFDYTDTQYF; CDR3 DNA: TGTGCCAGCAGCCGATTTGACTACACAGATACGCAGTATTTT
D gene: NA; clone size: NA; J gene: TRBJ1-5; V gene: TRBV7-9; CDR3 protein: CASSLQNSEEPQHF; CDR3 DNA: TGTGCCAGCAGCTTACAAAATTCCGAGGAGCCCCAGCATTTT
D gene: TRBD1; clone size: NA; J gene: TRBJ2-2; V gene: TRBV7-2; CDR3 protein: CASTTSRGPFGELFF; CDR3 DNA: TGTGCCAGCACCACGTCGAGGGGGCCGTTCGGGGAGCTGTTTTTT
D gene: TRBD1; clone size: NA; J gene: TRBJ2-7; V gene: TRBV5-1; CDR3 protein: CASSLQGEGVYEQYF; CDR3 DNA: TGCGCCAGCAGCTTGCAGGGGGAAGGCGTGTACGAGCAGTACTTC